The 26 T cell receptor beta chains below come from one sample, sequenced in a study of T-cell memory formation after mild COVID-19. TCRdb ran MiXCR on the 5' RACE reads and lists one entry per CDR3 protein. The sample lists around 99,000 distinct CDR3 sequences, around an eighth occurring once. Material: PBMCs or a T cell subset sorted from them (not recorded which). Receptors were obtained from a man aged 18 to 30 who had mild COVID-19 (a few samples of this study predate the infection). Cell type and time point are not known.

The rearrangement links TRBV7-8 to TRBJ2-7; D possibly corresponds to TRBD1 (6 bases). The germline V and J ends were trimmed by 1 base and 4 bases, with 11 bases remaining between them. The CDR3 loop spans 14 amino acids. CDR1 and CDR2 from the germline V gene are SGHVS and FQNEAQ. CDR3 loop: CASSLGGRGYEQYF. The CDR3 DNA is TGTGCCAGCAGCTTAGGGGGCAGGGGTTACGAGCAGTACTTC.

This clonotype has only a few counts. The rearrangement links TRBV6-5 to TRBJ2-1, with 15 bases matching TRBD2. Germline trimming cut 4 bases from V and 4 bases from J; bases unmatched to any gene: 8. Germline CDR1 reads MNHEY; CDR2 reads SVGAGI. The CDR3 contains 18 residues. The CDR3, as DNA: TGTGCCAGCAGTTCCCTAGGCGGGACTAGCGGGGGGTACAATGAGCAGTTCTTC. It codes for CASSSLGGTSGGYNEQFF.

This clonotype occurred a few times. The J gene is TRBJ2-1, the V gene TRBV7-9; TRBD1 matches 9 bases. The CDR3 totals 16 residues. Losses at the gene ends were 6 bases for V and 5 bases for J; bases not matched to a gene: 11. Germline CDR1 SEHNR, CDR2 FQNEAQ (reference sequence). The CDR3 nucleotides are TGTGCCAGCAGACTTATACAGGGGGCCCCCCACAATGAGCAGTTCTTC. This gives the protein CASRLIQGAPHNEQFF. Together with reference TRBV7-9 and TRBJ2-1, the CDR3 gives the full variable domain: DTGVSQNPRHKITKRGQNVTFRCDPISEHNRLYWYRQTLGQGPEFLTYFQNEAQLEKSRLLSDRFSAERPKGSFSTLEIQRTEQGDSAMYLCASRLIQGAPHNEQFFGPGTRLTVL.

This clonotype was counted between two and nine times. The chain is built from TRBV4-1 and TRBJ2-7; tentatively, D is TRBD1 (6 bases). V was trimmed by 5 bases and J by 9 bases, leaving 11 bases between them. The CDR3 extends over 11 amino acids. Germline V CDR1 and CDR2: MGHRA, YSYEKL. CDR3 nucleotide sequence: TGCGCCAGCAGCTTCGCCAGGGGGCAGTACGTC. Translating it yields CASSFARGQYV.

This chain uses TRBV7-9 with TRBJ2-1; D ambiguous. V was cut by 5 bases and J by 8 bases, with 4 bases left in between. In germline, CDR1 is SEHNR, CDR2 FQNEAQ (reference sequence). The CDR3 sequence is 10 residues long. The CDR3 DNA reads as TGTGCCAGCAGCGCAGATGAGCAGTTCTTC. Translated, it gives CASSADEQFF.

For the CDR3, the DNA is TGTGCCAGCTCCCCCGGGTACCAAGAGACCCAGTACTTC. It encodes CASSPGYQETQYF. The chain links TRBV27 to TRBJ2-5; D gene unclear. There are 13 residues in the CDR3. Germline V gene lookup returns CDR1 MNHEY and CDR2 SMNVEV (reference sequence). Trimming left V 8 bases short and J 0 bases short, with 10 bases between.

This clonotype came up many times. This chain joins TRBV20-1 and TRBJ1-1; D is unresolved. The CDR3 has 14 residues. Germline V CDR1 and CDR2: DFQATT, SNEGSKA (reference sequence). V dropped 0 bases and J dropped 0 bases, with 8 bases sitting between them. CDR3: CSARDKGLNTEAFF. CDR3 nucleotide sequence: TGCAGTGCTAGAGATAAGGGATTGAACACTGAAGCTTTCTTT.

A few counts support this clonotype. This chain connects TRBV7-9 to TRBJ2-3; no clear D gene. The CDR3 loop spans 11 amino acids. Per the germline V gene, CDR1 is SEHNR and CDR2 is FQNEAQ (reference sequence). Trimming shortened V by 8 bases and J by 2 bases, and 5 bases separated the two germline ends. CDR3 protein: CASLDTDTQYF. The CDR3 DNA reads TGTGCCAGCTTGGACACAGATACGCAGTATTTT.

This clonotype was seen many times. This chain connects TRBV15 to TRBJ2-2; 9 bases are a match to TRBD1. J lost 5 bases, V lost 8 bases, and 9 bases had no gene match. The CDR3 covers 15 residues. The germline CDR1 and CDR2 sequences are LNHNV and YYDKDF (reference sequence). The CDR3 DNA reads TGTGCCACCCGAAATACGGGACAGGGTACCGGGGAGCTGTTTTTT. It codes for CATRNTGQGTGELFF.

In DNA form, the CDR3 reads TGTGCCAGCAGGGAGGGATGGGGCTCCTACGAGCAGTACTTC. Residues: CASREGWGSYEQYF. V and J are TRBV25-1 and TRBJ2-7, with D tentatively TRBD2 (6 bases). CDR1 and CDR2 (germline): MGHDK, SYGVNS. The CDR3 sequence is 14 residues long. Trimming pared 6 bases from V and 0 bases from J, leaving 12 bases between.

This chain connects TRBV6-6 to TRBJ1-2; D ambiguous. Trimming removed 5 bases at V and 4 bases at J, with 11 bases between. Germline values: CDR1 MNHNY, CDR2 SVGAGI (reference sequence). The CDR3 is 13 residues long. The CDR3 reads CASSRTSSYGYTF. CDR3 nucleotides: TGTGCCAGCAGTCGGACGTCATCCTATGGCTACACCTTC.

This chain joins TRBV4-1 and TRBJ1-2, with no clear D. Germline CDR1 MGHRA, CDR2 YSYEKL. This CDR3 has 13 residues. Trimming removed 4 bases at V and 2 bases at J, with 8 bases between. This CDR3 is CASSLEENYGYTF. CDR3 nucleotides: TGCGCCAGCAGCCTTGAGGAAAACTATGGCTACACCTTC.

This CDR3 is CATVGWDTEAFF. The CDR3 DNA reads TGTGCCACCGTAGGGTGGGACACTGAAGCTTTCTTT. The chain uses TRBV6-6 and TRBJ1-1, with D hard to call. The germline V and J ends were trimmed by 10 bases and 3 bases, with 12 bases remaining between them. The CDR3 runs 12 residues. Germline CDR1 reads MNHNY; CDR2 reads SVGAGI (reference sequence).

The chain is built from TRBV10-3 and TRBJ2-1; TRBD1 is a possible D gene (5 bases). The CDR3 is 14 amino acids. Looked up from germline, CDR1 is ENHRY and CDR2 is SYGVKD. V dropped 7 bases and J dropped 1 base, with 11 bases sitting between them. The CDR3 nucleotides read TGTGCCATCACTAAGGGGCATTCCTACAATGAGCAGTTCTTC. Amino acid sequence: CAITKGHSYNEQFF.

Ten or more counts support this clonotype. CDR3 loop: CASSLQVPPAEKLFF. The CDR3 DNA sequence: TGTGCCAGCAGTTTACAGGTTCCACCCGCAGAAAAACTGTTTTTT. V gene TRBV6-5 combines with J gene TRBJ1-4, with D possibly being TRBD1 (5 bases). There are 15 residues in the CDR3. V was cut by 4 bases and J by 8 bases, with 17 bases left in between. Germline V gene sequence: CDR1 MNHEY, CDR2 SVGAGI.

The table lists this clonotype with a few counts. The CDR3 DNA reads as TGTGCCAGCAGCACCCGGGACGGCACAGATACGCAGTATTTT. This gives the protein CASSTRDGTDTQYF. V gene TRBV6-2 or TRBV6-3 combines with J gene TRBJ2-3; D possibly matches TRBD1 or TRBD2 (5 bases each). Looked up from germline, CDR1 is MNHEY and CDR2 is SVGEGT. The CDR3 is 14 residues long. Between the trimmed V and J ends, which lost 6 bases and 1 base, there was a span of 11 bases.

This clonotype was counted only a few times. The chain carries TRBV29-1 and TRBJ1-1; possibly TRBD1 for D (5 bases). V lost 7 bases and J lost 3, with 24 bases in between. CDR3 size: 16 residues. Per the germline V gene, CDR1 is SQVTM and CDR2 is ANQGSEA. The CDR3 DNA reads as TGCAGCGCCCGAGGGCTACAGATGGGGGGAGACACTGAAGCTTTCTTT. It yields the protein CSARGLQMGGDTEAFF.

The sample holds many counts of this clonotype. The CDR3, as DNA: TGTGCCAGCAGCGTGACCGGGACCACAGATACGCAGTATTTT. Protein product: CASSVTGTTDTQYF. The chain recombines TRBV7-6 with TRBJ2-3; the D gene could be TRBD1 or TRBD2 (5 bases each). The germline V gene encodes CDR1 SGHVS and CDR2 FNYEAQ. V was trimmed by 5 bases and J by 2 bases, leaving 11 bases between them. CDR3 length equals 14 residues.

V gene TRBV14 combines with J gene TRBJ2-5; D gene ambiguous. The ends were cut back, 7 bases at V and 2 bases at J, with 11 bases in the middle. Germline loops: CDR1 SGHDN, CDR2 FVKESK. The CDR3 is 13 amino acids. CDR3 residues: CASKPMGQETQYF. The CDR3 region has the DNA TGTGCCAGCAAACCAATGGGACAAGAGACCCAGTACTTC.

The chain is built from TRBV14 and TRBJ1-2; D gene uncertain. The length of the CDR3 is 13 residues. Trimming shortened V by 3 bases and J by 3 bases, and 8 bases separated the two germline ends. CDR1 is SGHDN, CDR2 FVKESK, per germline. In DNA, the CDR3 is TGTGCCAGCAGCCATACAGAACACTATGGCTACACCTTC. Amino acids: CASSHTEHYGYTF.

V is TRBV5-1 and J is TRBJ2-6; D gene uncertain. Trimming stripped 1 base from V and 1 base from J, with 12 bases between. This CDR3 has 17 amino acids. Germline V gene sequence: CDR1 SGHRS, CDR2 YFSETQ. The CDR3 loop reads CASSLPSGESGANVLTF. CDR3 sequence (DNA): TGCGCCAGCAGCTTGCCGTCTGGTGAATCTGGGGCCAACGTCCTGACTTTC.

There are a few counts of this clonotype. The chain combines TRBV7-9 with TRBJ2-5; D uncertain. V lost 5 bases, J lost 2 bases, and 12 bases lay in between. CDR1 is SEHNR and CDR2 is FQNEAQ in the germline V gene (reference sequence). The length of the CDR3 is 14 residues. The CDR3 protein is CASSPPIVQETQYF. CDR3 in DNA: TGTGCCAGCAGCCCCCCGATCGTACAAGAGACCCAGTACTTC.

This clonotype was detected ten times or more. The chain has TRBV6-5 and TRBJ1-1, with D possibly matching TRBD1 (6 bases). The CDR3 has 15 amino acids. V lost 5 bases to trimming and J lost 4 bases, with 17 bases between them. Germline CDR1 is MNHEY and CDR2 is SVGAGI. CDR3 in amino acids: CASSASGGRSTEAFF. In DNA, the CDR3 is TGTGCCAGCAGTGCCTCGGGGGGCCGAAGCACTGAAGCTTTCTTT.

This clonotype was observed a handful of times. The V call is TRBV5-6, the J call TRBJ1-1; 8 nucleotides align to TRBD1. The V gene end was trimmed by 5 bases and the J gene end by 5 bases; junction bases not matched to a gene: 11. This CDR3 has 15 residues. Germline CDR1 SGHDT, CDR2 YYEEEE. The CDR3 sequence is CASRTRGLLLTEAFF. Written as DNA, the CDR3 is TGTGCCAGCAGGACCAGGGGGCTTTTGTTAACTGAAGCTTTCTTT.

This clonotype was counted at least ten times. The rearrangement links TRBV9 to TRBJ2-2; D tentatively reads TRBD1 or TRBD2 (5 bases each). The germline V gene has CDR1 SGDLS and CDR2 YYNGEE. The V gene lost 4 bases and the J gene lost 0 bases, with 10 bases spanning the gap. The CDR3 extends over 15 amino acids. The CDR3 spells CASSLGTTNTGELFF. The CDR3 DNA follows: TGTGCCAGCAGCTTAGGGACCACGAACACCGGGGAGCTGTTTTTT.

This clonotype was observed a handful of times. The V and J genes are TRBV4-1 and TRBJ2-7, with D possibly matching TRBD1 (6 bases). This CDR3 contains 15 residues. The germline V and J ends were trimmed by 0 bases and 1 base, with 10 bases remaining between them. Germline V gene lookup returns CDR1 MGHRA and CDR2 YSYEKL. This CDR3 is CASSQEWDKSYEQYV. The CDR3 region has the DNA TGCGCCAGCAGCCAAGAATGGGACAAGTCCTACGAGCAGTACGTC.